In its sample, the clone carrying this TCR beta chain was seen once. The method was immunoSEQ multiplex PCR; TCRdb's version includes in-frame clones alone and lacks a portion of them. The sample carries tens of thousands of clones, roughly 96% recorded once. Between the trimmed V and J ends, which lost 3 bases and 1 base, there was a span of 12 bases. Germline CDR1 SQVTM, CDR2 ANQGSEA. The CDR3 length is 14 residues. At study entry, adolescents had tuberculin skin tests and IGRA screening. Each donor contributed 85,000 to 100,000 T cells on average, unsorted. The data were obtained in a study of T cells in tuberculosis.

The chain links TRBV29-1 to TRBJ1-1, with D possibly matching TRBD1 (6 bases). Sequencing was done on a sample of PBMCs. The TCR sequence derives from a donor aged 10-35 years with latent tuberculosis or without tuberculosis infection. Here the CDR3 reads CSVDRGATNTEAFF. The CDR3 coding sequence is TGCAGCGTTGACAGGGGCGCTACGAACACTGAAGCTTTCTTT. Looking up the rest from reference TRBV29-1 and TRBJ1-1 gives the full variable domain: SAVISQKPSRDICQRGTSLTIQCQVDSQVTMMFWYRQQPGQSLTLIATANQGSEATYESGFVIDKFPISRPNLTFSTLTVSNMSPEDSSIYLCSVDRGATNTEAFFGQGTRLTVV.